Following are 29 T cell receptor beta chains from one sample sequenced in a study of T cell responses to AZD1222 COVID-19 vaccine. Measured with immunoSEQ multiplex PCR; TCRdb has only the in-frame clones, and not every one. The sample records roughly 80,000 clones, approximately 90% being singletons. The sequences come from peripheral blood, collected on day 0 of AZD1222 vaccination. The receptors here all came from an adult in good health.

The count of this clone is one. DNA for the CDR3: TGTGCCAGAAGACAGAGAAACACCATATATTTT. Its translation: CARRQRNTIYF. The rearrangement joins TRBV21-1 to TRBJ1-3; no DNA check was done on the table's D call, TRBD1. TRBV21-1 has pseudogene status. The CDR3 is 11 residues long.

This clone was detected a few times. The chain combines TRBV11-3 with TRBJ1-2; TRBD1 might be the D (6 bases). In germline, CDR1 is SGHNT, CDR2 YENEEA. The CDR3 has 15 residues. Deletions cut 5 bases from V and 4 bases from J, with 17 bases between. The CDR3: CASSIRGGESYGYTF. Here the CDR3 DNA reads TGTGCCAGCAGCATCAGAGGGGGAGAGAGCTATGGCTACACCTTC.

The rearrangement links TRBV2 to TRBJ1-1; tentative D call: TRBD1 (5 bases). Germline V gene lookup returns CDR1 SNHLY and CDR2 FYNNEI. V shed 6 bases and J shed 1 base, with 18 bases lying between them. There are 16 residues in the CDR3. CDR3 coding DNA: TGTGCCAGCAGCGGATCTCTGGGGCGCGGGAACACTGAAGCTTTCTTT. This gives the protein CASSGSLGRGNTEAFF.

CDR3 nucleotides: TGTGCCAGCAGTTTATGGGGGAATCAGCCCCAGCATTTT. Encoded protein: CASSLWGNQPQHF. The gene calls are TRBV12-3 or TRBV12-4 and TRBJ1-5; D possibly corresponds to TRBD1 (5 bases). V lost 2 bases and J lost 4, with 6 bases in between. This CDR3 is built from 13 residues.

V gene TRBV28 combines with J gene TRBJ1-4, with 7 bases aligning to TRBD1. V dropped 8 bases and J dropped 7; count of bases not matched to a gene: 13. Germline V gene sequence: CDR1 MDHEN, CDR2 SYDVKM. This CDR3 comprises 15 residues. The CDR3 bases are TGTGCCAGCGCTGACAGGGTGGGATTAAGTGAAAAACTGTTTTTT. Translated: CASADRVGLSEKLFF. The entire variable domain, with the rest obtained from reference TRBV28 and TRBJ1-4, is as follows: DVKVTQSSRYLVKRTGEKVFLECVQDMDHENMFWYRQDPGLGLRLIYFSYDVKMKEKGDIPEGYSVSREKKERFSLILESASTNQTSMYLCASADRVGLSEKLFFGSGTQLSVL.

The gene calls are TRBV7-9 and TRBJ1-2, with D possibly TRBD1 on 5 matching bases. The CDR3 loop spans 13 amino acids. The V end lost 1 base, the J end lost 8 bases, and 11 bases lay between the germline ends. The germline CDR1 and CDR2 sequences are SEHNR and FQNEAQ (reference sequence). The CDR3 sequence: CASSLVVGEGYTF. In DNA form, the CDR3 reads TGTGCCAGCAGCTTAGTGGTAGGGGAAGGCTACACCTTC.

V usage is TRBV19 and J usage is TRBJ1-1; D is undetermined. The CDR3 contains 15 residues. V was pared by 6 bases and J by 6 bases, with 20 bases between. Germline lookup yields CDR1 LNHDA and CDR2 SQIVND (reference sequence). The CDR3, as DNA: TGTGCCAGTAGATATTCGACAAGAGGGTATGCTGAAGCTTTCTTT. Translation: CASRYSTRGYAEAFF.

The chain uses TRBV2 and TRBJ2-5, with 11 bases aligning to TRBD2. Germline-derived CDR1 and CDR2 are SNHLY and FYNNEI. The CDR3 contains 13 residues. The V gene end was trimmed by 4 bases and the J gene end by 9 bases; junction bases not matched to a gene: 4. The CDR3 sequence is CASSGLAGRAQYF. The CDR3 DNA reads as TGTGCCAGCAGTGGACTAGCGGGGAGGGCCCAGTACTTC.

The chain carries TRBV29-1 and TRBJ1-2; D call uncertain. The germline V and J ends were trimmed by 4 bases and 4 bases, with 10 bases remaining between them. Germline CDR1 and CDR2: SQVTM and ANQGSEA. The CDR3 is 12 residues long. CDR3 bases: TGCAGCGTTGGCAGCGGGAGCTATGGCTACACCTTC. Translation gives CSVGSGSYGYTF.

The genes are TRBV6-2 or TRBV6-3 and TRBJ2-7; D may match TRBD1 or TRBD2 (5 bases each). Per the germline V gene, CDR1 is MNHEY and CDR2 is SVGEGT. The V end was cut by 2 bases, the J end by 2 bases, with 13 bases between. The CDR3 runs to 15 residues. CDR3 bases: TGTGCCAGCAGTTACGTAGGGGACGGTGCCTACGAGCAGTACTTC. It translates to CASSYVGDGAYEQYF.

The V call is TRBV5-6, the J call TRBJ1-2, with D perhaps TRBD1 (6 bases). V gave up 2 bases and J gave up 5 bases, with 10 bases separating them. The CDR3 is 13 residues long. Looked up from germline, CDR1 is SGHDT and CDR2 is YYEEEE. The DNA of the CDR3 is TGTGCCAGCAGCTTTAAGGGGGGTTATGGCTACACCTTC. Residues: CASSFKGGYGYTF.

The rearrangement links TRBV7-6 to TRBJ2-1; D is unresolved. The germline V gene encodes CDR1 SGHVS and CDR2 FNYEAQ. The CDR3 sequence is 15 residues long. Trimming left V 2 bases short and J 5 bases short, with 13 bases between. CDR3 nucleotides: TGTGCCAGCAGCTTAATGCCTGGTAGGGACAATGAGCAGTTCTTC. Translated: CASSLMPGRDNEQFF.

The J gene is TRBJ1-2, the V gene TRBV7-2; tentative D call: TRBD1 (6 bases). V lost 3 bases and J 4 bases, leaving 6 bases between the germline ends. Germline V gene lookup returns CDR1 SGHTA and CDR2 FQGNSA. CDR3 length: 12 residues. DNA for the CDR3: TGTGCCAGCAGCTTGGACAGCTATGGCTACACCTTC. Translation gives CASSLDSYGYTF. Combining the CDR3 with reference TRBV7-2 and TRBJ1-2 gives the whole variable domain GAGVSQSPSNKVTEKGKDVELRCDPISGHTALYWYRQSLGQGLEFLIYFQGNSAPDKSGLPSDRFSAERTGGSVSTLTIQRTQQEDSAVYLCASSLDSYGYTFGSGTRLTVV.

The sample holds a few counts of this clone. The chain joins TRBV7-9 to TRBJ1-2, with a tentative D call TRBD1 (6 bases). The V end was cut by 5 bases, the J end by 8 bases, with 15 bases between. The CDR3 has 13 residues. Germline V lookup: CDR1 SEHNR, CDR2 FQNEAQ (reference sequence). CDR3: CASSQFGQRGYTF. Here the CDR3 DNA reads TGTGCCAGCAGCCAATTCGGACAGCGCGGCTACACCTTC.

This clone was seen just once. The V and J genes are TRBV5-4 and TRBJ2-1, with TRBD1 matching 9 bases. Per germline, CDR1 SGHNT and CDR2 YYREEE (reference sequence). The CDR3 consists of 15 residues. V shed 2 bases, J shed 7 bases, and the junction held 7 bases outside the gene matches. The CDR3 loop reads CASSLPGQGKNEQFF. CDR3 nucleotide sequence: TGTGCCAGCAGCTTACCGGGACAGGGAAAGAATGAGCAGTTCTTC.

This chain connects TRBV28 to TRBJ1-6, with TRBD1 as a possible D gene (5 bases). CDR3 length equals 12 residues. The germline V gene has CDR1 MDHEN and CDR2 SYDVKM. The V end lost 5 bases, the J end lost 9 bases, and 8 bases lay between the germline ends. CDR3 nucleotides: TGTGCCAGCAGTGATAGGGGTTCACCCCTCCACTTT. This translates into CASSDRGSPLHF.

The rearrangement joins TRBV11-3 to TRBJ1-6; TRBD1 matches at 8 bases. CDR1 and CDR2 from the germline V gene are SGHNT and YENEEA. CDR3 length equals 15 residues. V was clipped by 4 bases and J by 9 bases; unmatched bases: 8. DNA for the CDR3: TGTGCCAGCAGCTCAGGGCGGACAGGGAGTTCACCCCTCCACTTT. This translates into CASSSGRTGSSPLHF. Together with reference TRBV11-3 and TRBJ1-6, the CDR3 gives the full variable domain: EAGVVQSPRYKIIEKKQPVAFWCNPISGHNTLYWYLQNLGQGPELLIRYENEEAVDDSQLPKDRFSAERLKGVDSTLKIQPAELGDSAVYLCASSSGRTGSSPLHFGNGTRLTVT.

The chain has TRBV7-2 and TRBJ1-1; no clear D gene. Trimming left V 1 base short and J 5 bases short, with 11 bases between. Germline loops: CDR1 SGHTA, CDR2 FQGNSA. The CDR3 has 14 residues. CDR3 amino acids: CASSLEPLTTEAFF. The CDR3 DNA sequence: TGTGCCAGCAGCTTAGAACCCCTGACAACTGAAGCTTTCTTT.

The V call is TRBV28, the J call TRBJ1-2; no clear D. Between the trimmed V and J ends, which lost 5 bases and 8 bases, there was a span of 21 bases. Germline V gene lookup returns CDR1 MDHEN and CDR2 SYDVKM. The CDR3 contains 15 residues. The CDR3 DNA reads TGTGCCAGCAGTCCCACCCTCTCCGCCAGACCGGGCTACACCTTC. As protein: CASSPTLSARPGYTF.

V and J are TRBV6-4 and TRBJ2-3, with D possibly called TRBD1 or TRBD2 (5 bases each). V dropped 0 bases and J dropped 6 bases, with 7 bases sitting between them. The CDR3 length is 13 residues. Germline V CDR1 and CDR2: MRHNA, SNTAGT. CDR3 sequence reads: CASSDSWGDTQYF. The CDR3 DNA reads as TGTGCCAGCAGTGACTCTTGGGGGGATACGCAGTATTTT.

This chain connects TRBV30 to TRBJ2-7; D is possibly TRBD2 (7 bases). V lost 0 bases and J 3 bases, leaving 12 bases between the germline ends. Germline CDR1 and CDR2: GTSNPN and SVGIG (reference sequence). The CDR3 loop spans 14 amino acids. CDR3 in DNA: TGTGCCTGGAGTGTTGGGAGGGGGGGCTACGAGCAGTACTTC. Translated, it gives CAWSVGRGGYEQYF.

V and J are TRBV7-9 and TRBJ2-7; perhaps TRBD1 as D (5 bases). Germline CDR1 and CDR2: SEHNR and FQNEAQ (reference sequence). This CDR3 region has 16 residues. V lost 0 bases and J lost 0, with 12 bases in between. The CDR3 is CASSLAYGAHSYEQYF. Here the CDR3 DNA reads TGTGCCAGCAGCTTAGCATATGGGGCGCACTCCTACGAGCAGTACTTC.

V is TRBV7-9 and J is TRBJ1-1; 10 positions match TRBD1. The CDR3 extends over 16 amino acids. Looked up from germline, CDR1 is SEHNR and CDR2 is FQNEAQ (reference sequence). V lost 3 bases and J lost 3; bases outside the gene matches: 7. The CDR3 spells CASSLRTGGGDTEAFF. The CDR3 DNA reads TGTGCCAGCAGCTTGCGGACAGGGGGTGGGGACACTGAAGCTTTCTTT.

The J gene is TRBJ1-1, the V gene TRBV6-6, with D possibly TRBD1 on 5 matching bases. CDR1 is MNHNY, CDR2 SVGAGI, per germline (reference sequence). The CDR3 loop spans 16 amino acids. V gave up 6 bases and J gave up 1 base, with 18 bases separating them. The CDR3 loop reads CASRQFQGIQNTEAFF. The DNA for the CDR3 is TGTGCCAGCAGACAATTCCAGGGTATTCAGAACACTGAAGCTTTCTTT.

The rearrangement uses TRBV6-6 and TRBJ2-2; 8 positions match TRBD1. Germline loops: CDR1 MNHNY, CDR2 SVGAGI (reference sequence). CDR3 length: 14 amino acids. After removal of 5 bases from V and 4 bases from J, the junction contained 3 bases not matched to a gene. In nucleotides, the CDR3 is TGTGCCAGCAGTGACAGGGGTGTCACCGGGGAGCTGTTTTTT. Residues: CASSDRGVTGELFF.

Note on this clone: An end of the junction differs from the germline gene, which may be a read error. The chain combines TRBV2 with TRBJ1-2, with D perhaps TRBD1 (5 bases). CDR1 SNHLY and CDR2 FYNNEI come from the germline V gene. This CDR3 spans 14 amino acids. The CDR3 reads CASSQAQGSYGYTF. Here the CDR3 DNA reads TGTGCCAGCAGTCAAGCTCAGGGTTCCTATGGCTACACCTTC. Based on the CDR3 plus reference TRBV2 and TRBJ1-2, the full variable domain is EPEVTQTPSHQVTQMGQEVILRCVPISNHLYFYWYRQILGQKVEFLVSFYNNEISEKSEIFDDQFSVERPDGSNFTLKIRSTKLEDSAMYFCASSQAQGSYGYTFGSGTRLTVV.

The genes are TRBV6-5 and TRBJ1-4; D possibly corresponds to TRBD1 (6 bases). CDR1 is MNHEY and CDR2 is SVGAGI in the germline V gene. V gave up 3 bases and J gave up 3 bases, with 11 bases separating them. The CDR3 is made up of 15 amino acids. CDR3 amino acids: CASSYYRAPNEKLFF. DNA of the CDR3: TGTGCCAGCAGTTATTACAGGGCGCCTAATGAAAAACTGTTTTTT.

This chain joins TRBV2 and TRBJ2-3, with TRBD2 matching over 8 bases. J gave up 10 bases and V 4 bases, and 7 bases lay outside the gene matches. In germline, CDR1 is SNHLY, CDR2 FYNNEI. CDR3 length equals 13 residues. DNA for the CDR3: TGTGCCAGCAGTGGGATAGCGGGGAAGGCGCAGTATTTT. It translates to CASSGIAGKAQYF.

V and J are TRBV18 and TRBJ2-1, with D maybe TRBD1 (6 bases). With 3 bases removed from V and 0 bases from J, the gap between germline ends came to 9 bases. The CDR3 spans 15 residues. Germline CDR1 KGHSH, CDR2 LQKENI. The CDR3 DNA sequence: TGTGCCAGCTCACCGGAAGGGGGCTCCTACAATGAGCAGTTCTTC. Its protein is CASSPEGGSYNEQFF.